A single sample is the source of the 19 T cell receptor beta chains below, sequenced in a study of blood T cell repertoires in COVID-19 (TCRdb year 2020). Library preparation used the immunoSEQ multiplex PCR assay. Imported from immuneACCESS, the table was reduced by TCRdb to in-frame sequences with V and J called. These copies leave out some clones; in studies compared against another copy, an unresolved V gene accounts for under half, and the cause of the remainder is not known. This sample comprises about 120,000 clones, about nine tenths of them detected only once. The top ten constitute less than 5% of the sample. Sequencing input: peripheral blood. These receptors were taken from a man in his sixties with COVID-19, enrolled during active disease.

J is TRBJ2-7 and V is TRBV5-1, with unresolved D. From germline, CDR1 is SGHRS and CDR2 YFSETQ. Trimming removed 1 base at V and 6 bases at J, with 5 bases between. The CDR3 is made up of 11 amino acids. CDR3 in DNA: TGCGCCAGCAGCTTGTCATCCGAGCAGTACTTC. Translating gives CASSLSSEQYF.

V is TRBV28 and J is TRBJ2-7; perhaps TRBD1 as D (5 bases). Germline CDR1 is MDHEN and CDR2 is SYDVKM. V was pared by 2 bases and J by 1 base, with 12 bases between. This CDR3 is 15 amino acids long. CDR3: CASSLRQLNSYEQYF. CDR3 sequence (DNA): TGTGCCAGCAGTTTAAGACAGTTGAATTCCTACGAGCAGTACTTC. Full variable domain (remainder filled in from reference TRBV28 and TRBJ2-7): DVKVTQSSRYLVKRTGEKVFLECVQDMDHENMFWYRQDPGLGLRLIYFSYDVKMKEKGDIPEGYSVSREKKERFSLILESASTNQTSMYLCASSLRQLNSYEQYFGPGTRLTVT.

The V and J genes are TRBV4-2 and TRBJ2-7, with D unclear. Germline V gives CDR1 LGHNA, CDR2 YNFKEQ. The CDR3 sequence is 12 residues long. With 1 base removed from V and 1 base from J, the gap between germline ends came to 2 bases. The DNA of the CDR3 is TGTGCCAGCAGCCAAGCGTCCTACGAGCAGTACTTC. Its translation is CASSQASYEQYF.

The chain has TRBV14 and TRBJ2-5; D unclear. Germline CDR1 is SGHDN and CDR2 is FVKESK. The CDR3 extends over 15 amino acids. V lost 0 bases and J lost 2, with 10 bases in between. The CDR3 DNA reads as TGTGCCAGCAGCCAAGATATTGGCTGGCAAGAGACCCAGTACTTC. This gives the protein CASSQDIGWQETQYF.

With regard to this clone: The junction departs from germline at one end; a sequencing error may be responsible. The chain couples TRBV11-3 to TRBJ2-7; TRBD1 agrees at 8 bases. The CDR3 sequence is 13 residues long. Germline-derived CDR1 and CDR2 are SGHNT and YENEEA. Here the CDR3 reads CASSLVPRGQENF. CDR3 sequence (DNA): TGTGCCAGCAGCTTAGTCCCCAGGGGGCAAGAGAACTTC.

This clone was observed a handful of times. The chain joins TRBV3-1 (or the pseudogene TRBV3-2) to TRBJ1-1; 8 nucleotides agree with TRBD1. Trimming cost V 5 bases and J 5 bases; bases outside gene matches: 7. The germline CDR1 and CDR2 sequences are LGHDT and YNNKEL (reference sequence). This CDR3 is built from 14 residues. The CDR3 reads CASSFPDRVTEAFF. The CDR3 DNA reads as TGTGCCAGCAGCTTCCCGGACAGGGTGACTGAAGCTTTCTTT.

The rearrangement joins TRBV4-1 to TRBJ2-2, with TRBD2 matching over 10 bases. The V gene's germline CDR1 is MGHRA and CDR2 YSYEKL. This CDR3 region has 17 residues. Germline trimming cut 1 base from V and 4 bases from J; bases unmatched to any gene: 6. CDR3 DNA: TGCGCCAGCAGCCAAGGGCTAGCGGGAGTGTTCACCGGGGAGCTGTTTTTT. Amino acid sequence: CASSQGLAGVFTGELFF.

The chain combines TRBV10-1 with TRBJ2-1, with 10 bases fitting TRBD2. CDR1 is WNHNN and CDR2 is SYGVQD in the germline V gene (reference sequence). This CDR3 has 15 residues. V trimming: 4 bases; J trimming: 3 bases; junction bases outside the gene matches: 3. Here the CDR3 DNA reads TGCGCCAGCAGTGCGGTAGCGGGAGGCTACAATGAGCAGTTCTTC. Its translation: CASSAVAGGYNEQFF.

This chain uses TRBV24-1 with TRBJ1-2; the D gene is possibly TRBD1 (5 bases). This CDR3 spans 14 amino acids. V lost 1 base to trimming and J lost 5 bases, with 10 bases between them. Germline values: CDR1 KGHDR, CDR2 SFDVKD. Written as DNA, the CDR3 is TGTGCCACCAGTGATTTCGTCAGGGATTATGGCTACACCTTC. It encodes CATSDFVRDYGYTF.

This chain connects TRBV4-1 to TRBJ1-1, with a weak D call TRBD1 (5 bases). Per germline, CDR1 MGHRA and CDR2 YSYEKL. This CDR3 spans 14 amino acids. Trimming stripped 4 bases from V and 1 base from J, with 10 bases between. The CDR3 region is CASSLPRANTEAFF. CDR3 sequence (DNA): TGCGCCAGCAGCCTCCCCAGGGCGAACACTGAAGCTTTCTTT.

CDR3 bases: TGCGCCAGCAGCCTATCTACGGACAGGGTAAAGACCCAGTACTTC. Encoded protein: CASSLSTDRVKTQYF. The rearrangement links TRBV5-1 to TRBJ2-5; 8 bases match TRBD1. With V trimmed by 4 bases and J by 6 bases, 11 bases remained unmatched. CDR3 length: 15 residues. From germline, CDR1 is SGHRS and CDR2 YFSETQ.

V is TRBV5-6 and J is TRBJ1-6; tentative D call: TRBD1 (5 bases). The CDR3 contains 15 residues. Germline V lookup: CDR1 SGHDT, CDR2 YYEEEE. V gave up 0 bases and J gave up 3 bases, with 7 bases separating them. The CDR3 DNA is TGTGCCAGCAGCTTGGCCGGGGGCTATAATTCACCCCTCCACTTT. It specifies CASSLAGGYNSPLHF.

The rearrangement uses TRBV6-4 and TRBJ2-2, with TRBD1 matching over 11 bases. Trimming cost V 0 bases and J 4 bases; bases outside gene matches: 7. The CDR3 loop spans 18 amino acids. Looked up from germline, CDR1 is MRHNA and CDR2 is SNTAGT. The CDR3 reads CASSDSAQGTGGTGELFF. CDR3 in DNA: TGTGCCAGCAGTGACTCGGCGCAAGGGACAGGGGGCACCGGGGAGCTGTTTTTT.

J is TRBJ1-4 and V is TRBV11-3, with D unclear. Germline V lookup: CDR1 SGHNT, CDR2 YENEEA. Trimming removed 1 base from V and 8 bases from J, with 8 bases in between. CDR3 length: 13 amino acids. The CDR3 region is CASSLAGEEKLFF. DNA for the CDR3: TGTGCCAGCAGCTTAGCTGGGGAGGAAAAACTGTTTTTT.

The J gene is TRBJ2-3, the V gene TRBV25-1; no clear D. The CDR3 contains 10 residues. CDR1 is MGHDK and CDR2 is SYGVNS in the germline V gene. Trimming removed 9 bases from V and 6 bases from J, with 7 bases in between. The CDR3 DNA reads TGTGCCAGTCGAGCTGATACGCAGTATTTT. Translation gives CASRADTQYF.

The chain couples TRBV7-3 to TRBJ2-7; D perhaps matches TRBD1 (5 bases). The CDR3 length is 14 residues. Per the germline V gene, CDR1 is SGHTA and CDR2 is FQGTGA. V was pared by 1 base and J by 6 bases, with 13 bases between. The CDR3 loop reads CASSLIRAQGEQYF. For the CDR3, the DNA is TGTGCCAGCAGCTTAATCAGGGCCCAGGGCGAGCAGTACTTC.

The genes are TRBV6-6 and TRBJ2-1; tentatively, D is TRBD1 (6 bases). Trimming stripped 0 bases from V and 8 bases from J, with 14 bases between. The CDR3 totals 15 residues. Germline V gene sequence: CDR1 MNHNY, CDR2 SVGAGI (reference sequence). This CDR3 is CASSYSTGGRDEQFF. DNA for the CDR3: TGTGCCAGCAGTTACTCGACAGGCGGGCGGGATGAGCAGTTCTTC.

V usage is TRBV19 and J usage is TRBJ1-2; the match to TRBD1 covers 10 bases. CDR3 length equals 15 residues. Germline loops: CDR1 LNHDA, CDR2 SQIVND (reference sequence). V trimming: 11 bases; J trimming: 8 bases; junction bases outside the gene matches: 17. The CDR3, as DNA: TGTGCCTCCAGGGACAGGGGACGAGTTTGGCAAGGCTACACCTTC. The encoded protein is CASRDRGRVWQGYTF.

This clone was found once. The genes are TRBV12-3 or TRBV12-4 and TRBJ2-2, with TRBD2 identical over 13 bases. V shed 8 bases and J 8 bases; nucleotides not matched to a gene: 2. The CDR3 runs 13 residues. The CDR3 spells CASGLAGDGELFF. The CDR3 DNA follows: TGTGCCAGCGGACTAGCGGGAGATGGGGAGCTGTTTTTT.